These 19 T cell receptor beta chains were sequenced from one sample in a study of blood T cell repertoires in COVID-19. Only in-frame clones appear in the TCRdb table, and some are missing; sequencing was by immunoSEQ multiplex PCR. The table records tens of thousands of clones, roughly nine tenths of them present only once. The sequenced sample consisted of peripheral blood. These receptors all come from a man between 45 and 60 years old in a cohort sampled during active COVID-19.

The chain links TRBV25-1 to TRBJ1-3, with 8 nucleotides matching TRBD1. The ends lost 1 base at V and 8 bases at J; junction bases unmatched: 7. Germline V CDR1 and CDR2: MGHDK, SYGVNS. The CDR3 extends over 15 amino acids. The CDR3 spells CASSEWRDRRYTIYF. CDR3 bases: TGTGCCAGCAGTGAATGGCGGGACAGGAGATACACCATATATTTT.

V is TRBV18 and J is TRBJ2-1, with D possibly being TRBD1 (6 bases). Trimming took off 4 bases at V and 8 bases at J, with 9 bases between the two ends. The length of the CDR3 is 12 residues. Germline values: CDR1 KGHSH, CDR2 LQKENI. The chain's CDR3 is CASSRGRDEQFF. The CDR3 nucleotides are TGTGCCAGCTCACGGGGGCGGGATGAGCAGTTCTTC.

The rearrangement links TRBV7-9 to TRBJ1-1; D unclear. There are 12 residues in the CDR3. The V and J ends lost 1 base and 7 bases respectively, with 7 bases between them. Germline V gene sequence: CDR1 SEHNR, CDR2 FQNEAQ (reference sequence). CDR3 sequence (DNA): TGTGCCAGCAGCTTAGGGGCTGTTGAAGCTTTCTTT. Protein product: CASSLGAVEAFF.

This clone ranks as large. J is TRBJ2-7 and V is TRBV13; a possible D gene is TRBD1 (5 bases). Germline CDR1 reads PRHDT; CDR2 reads FYEKMQ (reference sequence). The CDR3 is 15 amino acids. Trimming left V 5 bases short and J 0 bases short, with 14 bases between. The CDR3 is CASSPPGSPSYEQYV. CDR3 DNA: TGTGCCAGCAGCCCCCCAGGGTCGCCCTCCTACGAGCAGTACGTC.

This clone was detected many times. This sequence joins TRBV4-3 and TRBJ1-2; 10 nucleotides match TRBD1. Germline V gene data show CDR1 as LGHNA and CDR2 as YSLEER. The CDR3 contains 15 residues. J was trimmed by 6 bases and V by 2 bases; bases with no gene match: 6. DNA for the CDR3: TGCGCCAGCAGCCAAAGCCGGACAGGGGGAGATGGCTACACCTTC. This codes for CASSQSRTGGDGYTF.

The V call is TRBV24-1, the J call TRBJ2-1, with D unresolved. This CDR3 region has 13 residues. Germline CDR1 is KGHDR and CDR2 is SFDVKD. V gave up 4 bases and J gave up 2 bases, with 5 bases separating them. CDR3: CATSESAYNEQFF. The CDR3 DNA sequence: TGTGCCACCAGTGAGAGCGCCTACAATGAGCAGTTCTTC.

This chain uses TRBV7-9 with TRBJ2-1; TRBD2 is a possible D gene (6 bases). The CDR3 extends over 13 amino acids. V was clipped by 1 base and J by 7 bases, with 8 bases between them. Germline V lookup: CDR1 SEHNR, CDR2 FQNEAQ (reference sequence). The CDR3 is CASSLVGTNEQFF. The CDR3 nucleotides are TGTGCCAGCAGCTTAGTCGGGACTAATGAGCAGTTCTTC.

The chain uses TRBV4-1 and TRBJ1-2, with TRBD1 matching 9 bases. V dropped 3 bases and J dropped 5; count of bases not matched to a gene: 4. This CDR3 comprises 14 residues. CDR1 and CDR2 (germline): MGHRA, YSYEKL. CDR3 loop: CASSHGTGNYGYTF. The CDR3 DNA reads as TGCGCCAGCAGCCACGGGACAGGGAATTATGGCTACACCTTC.

The genes are TRBV6-5 and TRBJ2-1; 10 bases fit TRBD2. The V gene end was trimmed by 5 bases and the J gene end by 6 bases; junction bases not matched to a gene: 7. Germline V gives CDR1 MNHEY, CDR2 SVGAGI. The CDR3 contains 15 residues. This CDR3 is CASSTAGGPFNEQFF. The CDR3 region has the DNA TGTGCCAGCAGTACAGCGGGGGGGCCGTTCAATGAGCAGTTCTTC.

The chain joins TRBV29-1 to TRBJ2-1; 9 positions agree with TRBD1. The CDR3 covers 14 residues. After removal of 6 bases from V and 5 bases from J, the junction contained 8 bases not matched to a gene. Germline CDR1 SQVTM, CDR2 ANQGSEA. Written as DNA, the CDR3 is TGCAGCGTGCCACAGGGGGCGACGAACAATGAGCAGTTCTTC. Encoded protein: CSVPQGATNNEQFF.

The chain couples TRBV9 to TRBJ2-1; 8 bases match TRBD2. Per germline, CDR1 SGDLS and CDR2 YYNGEE. This CDR3 has 14 amino acids. Trimming took 4 bases from V and 9 from J; bases not matched to a gene: 9. CDR3 nucleotides: TGTGCCAGCAGCTCGTCAACGGCGGGGGGTGAGCAGTTCTTC. Its protein product is CASSSSTAGGEQFF.

The chain carries TRBV5-3 and TRBJ2-1; D remains unclear. TRBV5-3 counts as an open reading frame of uncertain function. The CDR3 has 17 residues. Trimming stripped 3 bases from V and 6 bases from J, with 22 bases between. CDR3 residues: CARSSYLGGTLTNEQFF. CDR3 DNA: TGTGCCAGAAGCTCATACCTTGGCGGCACCCTTACCAATGAGCAGTTCTTC.

V and J are TRBV9 and TRBJ1-1, with 11 bases aligning to TRBD1. Per germline, CDR1 SGDLS and CDR2 YYNGEE. V shed 4 bases and J 5 bases; nucleotides not matched to a gene: 4. The CDR3 covers 14 residues. CDR3 amino acids: CASSPGQGVTEAFF. The CDR3 DNA reads TGTGCCAGCAGCCCGGGACAGGGGGTAACTGAAGCTTTCTTT.

Here the CDR3 DNA reads TGCGCCAGCAGCTTAGCGGGAGGAGATACGCAGTATTTT. It codes for CASSLAGGDTQYF. The chain joins TRBV5-1 to TRBJ2-3; 9 bases are a match to TRBD2. Germline values: CDR1 SGHRS, CDR2 YFSETQ. The CDR3 runs to 13 residues. V was pared by 2 bases and J by 5 bases, with 0 bases of the junction left unmatched.

The gene calls are TRBV27 and TRBJ2-2; tentatively, D is TRBD1 (5 bases). Trimming took 10 bases from V and 4 from J, leaving 19 bases between them. Germline V lookup: CDR1 MNHEY, CDR2 SMNVEV (reference sequence). The CDR3 is made up of 15 amino acids. The chain's CDR3 is CATRKTDFRTGELFF. The CDR3 nucleotides are TGTGCCACCAGGAAGACAGACTTTCGCACCGGGGAGCTGTTTTTT.

A remark on this clone: Germline and junction disagree at one end, which may indicate a read error. This sequence joins TRBV6-2 or TRBV6-3 and TRBJ2-5; maybe TRBD1 (7 bases). This CDR3 contains 15 residues. Germline loops: CDR1 MNHEY, CDR2 SVGEGT. In nucleotides, the CDR3 is TGTGCCAGCAGCTACTCGGGGGTGACAGGGCCAACCCGGAACTTC. Protein sequence: CASSYSGVTGPTRNF.

V usage is TRBV6-6 and J usage is TRBJ1-1; 11 positions match TRBD1. The CDR3 totals 13 residues. The trim removed 8 bases at V and 6 bases at J, leaving 5 bases unmatched. Germline V gene data show CDR1 as MNHNY and CDR2 as SVGAGI (reference sequence). The DNA of the CDR3 is TGTGCCAGCGCCGGACAGGGGGCCTCTGAAGCTTTCTTT. Its protein is CASAGQGASEAFF.

V gene TRBV29-1 combines with J gene TRBJ2-1; perhaps TRBD1 as D (5 bases). The CDR3 spans 17 residues. Trimming removed 2 bases from V and 7 bases from J, with 24 bases in between. Germline loops: CDR1 SQVTM, CDR2 ANQGSEA. CDR3 bases: TGCAGCGTTGAATCCCCCGTTATTGGGGCCTGGATTAATGAGCAGTTCTTC. It yields the protein CSVESPVIGAWINEQFF.

Only one count was recorded for this clone. This rearrangement joins TRBV7-3 to TRBJ2-5; D is unclear. The CDR3 length is 13 residues. Germline assignment: CDR1 SGHTA and CDR2 FQGTGA. Trimming removed 8 bases at V and 1 base at J, with 11 bases between. The CDR3 protein is CASSPAAQETQYF. As DNA, the CDR3 is TGTGCCAGCTCCCCGGCGGCCCAAGAGACCCAGTACTTC.